The next 7 T cell receptor beta chains were all read from a single sample in a study of early T cells in non-severe SARS-CoV-2 infection (dated by TCRdb to the early 2020s). The library was built by means of 5' RACE. The sample was run on a NextSeq 500. Using fastp at Q25 and MiXCR, TCRdb reprocessed the public reads and kept productive beta chains. Each CDR3 protein appears once, grouped with its most common genes and DNA. The sample has 25,000 to 35,000 distinct CDR3 sequences on record, approximately 4.6% of them singletons. The ten biggest clones cover about 7.9% of the sample. The sequencing input was whole blood. The source is an adult who was a healthcare worker with PCR-confirmed SARS-CoV-2 infection or an uninfected control (not recorded which).

There are a few counts of this clonotype. J is TRBJ2-7 and V is TRBV7-2, with 8 bases identical to TRBD2. Germline V CDR1 and CDR2: SGHTA, FQGNSA. The CDR3 is 14 residues long. Trimming cost V 1 base and J 3 bases; bases outside gene matches: 2. The CDR3 protein is CASSLGAGVYEQYF. CDR3 bases: TGTGCCAGCAGCTTAGGAGCGGGGGTCTACGAGCAGTACTTC.

The chain couples TRBV7-2 to TRBJ2-3; either TRBD1 or TRBD2 may fit D (5 bases each). The CDR3 spans 14 residues. From germline, CDR1 is SGHTA and CDR2 FQGNSA. Trimming took off 0 bases at V and 4 bases at J, with 8 bases between the two ends. The DNA for the CDR3 is TGTGCCAGCAGCTTAGCGGGGGTGTCAGATACGCAGTATTTT. It yields the protein CASSLAGVSDTQYF. Filled out from reference TRBV7-2 and TRBJ2-3, the complete variable domain reads GAGVSQSPSNKVTEKGKDVELRCDPISGHTALYWYRQSLGQGLEFLIYFQGNSAPDKSGLPSDRFSAERTGGSVSTLTIQRTQQEDSAVYLCASSLAGVSDTQYFGPGTRLTVL.

This clonotype was detected many times. V gene TRBV7-9 combines with J gene TRBJ2-5; D not certain. The CDR3 contains 12 residues. Germline values: CDR1 SEHNR, CDR2 FQNEAQ (reference sequence). With 2 bases removed from V and 5 bases from J, the gap between germline ends came to 6 bases. The CDR3 sequence: CASSLKGETQYF. The CDR3 DNA reads TGTGCCAGCAGCTTAAAAGGGGAGACCCAGTACTTC.

This clonotype came up a few times. The rearrangement uses TRBV29-1 and TRBJ2-7, with 8 bases lining up with TRBD1. The V and J ends lost 7 bases and 2 bases, in that order; junction bases with no gene match: 4. CDR1 and CDR2 from the germline V gene are SQVTM and ANQGSEA. The CDR3 covers 12 residues. In nucleotides, the CDR3 is TGCAGCGCCGGGACAGGAACCTACGAGCAGTACTTC. Its translation is CSAGTGTYEQYF.

This clonotype was seen at least ten times. The chain joins TRBV12-3 or TRBV12-4 to TRBJ2-7; 8 nucleotides line up with TRBD1. The CDR3 is 13 residues long. V shed 4 bases, J shed 2 bases, and the junction held 1 base outside the gene matches. The CDR3 coding sequence is TGTGCCAGCAGTTCACAGGGGGCCTACGAGCAGTACTTC. Its translation is CASSSQGAYEQYF.

This clonotype has at least ten counts. The genes are TRBV12-3 or TRBV12-4 and TRBJ1-1, with a tentative D call TRBD1 (5 bases). This CDR3 region has 13 residues. Between the trimmed V and J ends, which lost 6 bases and 4 bases, there was a span of 12 bases. CDR3 in DNA: TGTGCCAGCAGACCGACAGTTACCACTGAAGCTTTCTTT. This gives the protein CASRPTVTTEAFF.

This clonotype was detected only a few times. The rearrangement uses TRBV11-2 and TRBJ2-7, with D hard to call. CDR1 and CDR2 (germline): SGHAT, FQNNGV. Trimming cost V 0 bases and J 9 bases, with 9 bases left between them. The CDR3 consists of 12 residues. The CDR3 DNA reads TGTGCCAGCAGCTTAGATATATTCTGGCAGTACTTC. Encoded protein: CASSLDIFWQYF.